This TCR beta chain was found in a study of cytomegalovirus exposure and HLA in healthy donors. General study findings and limits: Both high specificity and high sensitivity reportedly marked the classifier's diagnosis of cytomegalovirus status. In a later analysis, HLA-associated beta chains showed higher expansion and lower generation probabilities than comparable chains.

The PCR made use of 60 Vbeta and 13 Jbeta primers. The assay was immunoSEQ multiplex PCR, and TCRdb's table has in-frame clones only and misses some. Among approximately 72,000 clones listed, roughly 86% were seen once. Remarks on this clone: Its antigen is still unknown.

This sequence originates from a man aged 18 to 30 in good health and CMV-seronegative. Sequencing was performed on PBMCs.

CDR3 protein: CASSSQGAGNTIYF. For the CDR3, the DNA is TGTGCCAGCAGCTCACAGGGCGCTGGAAACACCATATATTTT. The rearrangement links TRBV9 to TRBJ1-3; the D gene is possibly TRBD1 (6 bases). CDR3 length: 14 amino acids. With 4 bases removed from V and 2 bases from J, the gap between germline ends came to 10 bases. In germline, CDR1 is SGDLS, CDR2 YYNGEE.